These 10 T cell receptor beta chains were all obtained from the same sample, sequenced in a study of early T cells in non-severe SARS-CoV-2 infection. Using its own MiXCR run on the 5' RACE reads, TCRdb lists one record per CDR3 protein. Among around 60,000 distinct CDR3 sequences, approximately 11% were seen once, and the ten largest hold roughly 3%. The specimen comprised whole blood, sampled at baseline. The receptors shown here come from an adult who was a healthcare worker with PCR-confirmed SARS-CoV-2 infection or an uninfected control (not recorded which).

This clonotype was observed at least ten times. The chain has TRBV7-8 and TRBJ1-6, with D tentatively TRBD1 (6 bases). The CDR3 spans 15 residues. Trimming stripped 2 bases from V and 10 bases from J, with 15 bases between. The germline gives CDR1 SGHVS, CDR2 FQNEAQ. The CDR3 is CASSLKRGAVSPLHF. The CDR3 bases are TGTGCCAGCAGCTTAAAACGGGGGGCTGTCTCACCCCTCCACTTT.

As to this clonotype: With a much larger clone just one base away, this may be a read error. CDR3 sequence reads: CAGSGTDQETQYF. The CDR3 nucleotides read TGCGCCGGCAGCGGGACAGACCAAGAGACCCAGTACTTC. The chain has TRBV5-1 and TRBJ2-5; tentatively, D is TRBD1 or TRBD2 (7 bases each). The CDR3 runs to 13 residues. Germline CDR1 reads SGHRS; CDR2 reads YFSETQ.

This clonotype was seen ten or more times. V is TRBV20-1 and J is TRBJ1-1, with no clear D. The CDR3 spans 12 residues. V dropped 6 bases and J dropped 3 bases, with 11 bases sitting between them. CDR1 is DFQATT and CDR2 is SNEGSKA in the germline V gene (reference sequence). The CDR3 nucleotides read TGCAGTGCGTCCCCTGTGGACACTGAAGCTTTCTTT. The encoded protein is CSASPVDTEAFF.

CDR3 residues: CASRQQGSNTEAFF. The CDR3 nucleotides read TGTGCCAGCAGACAACAGGGCTCGAACACTGAAGCTTTCTTT. The V gene is TRBV14, the J gene TRBJ1-1; perhaps TRBD1 as D (6 bases). Trimming cost V 6 bases and J 1 base, with 12 bases left between them. CDR1 and CDR2 from the germline V gene are SGHDN and FVKESK. The CDR3 contains 14 residues.

The CDR3 spells CASSEVGGVGAETQYF. DNA for the CDR3: TGTGCCAGCAGTGAAGTGGGAGGCGTGGGGGCAGAGACCCAGTACTTC. This sequence joins TRBV6-1 and TRBJ2-5; D may correspond to TRBD1 or TRBD2 (6 bases each). V lost 1 base, J lost 4 bases, and 16 bases lay in between. Germline-derived CDR1 and CDR2 are MNHNS and SASEGT. The CDR3 is 16 residues long.

The chain links TRBV7-6 to TRBJ2-1, with 7 bases aligning to TRBD2. Germline loops: CDR1 SGHVS, CDR2 FNYEAQ. Trimming at V came to 5 bases and at J to 15 bases, leaving 13 bases not matched to a gene. This CDR3 comprises 13 residues. CDR3 DNA: TGTGCCAGCAGCCCTACGGGACTACCCCTCCCGTTCTTC. Residues: CASSPTGLPLPFF.

This clonotype was observed a few times. The genes are TRBV11-2 and TRBJ2-1, with 8 bases identical to TRBD1. Losses at the gene ends were 7 bases for V and 2 bases for J; bases not matched to a gene: 4. Per germline, CDR1 SGHAT and CDR2 FQNNGV. This CDR3 has 14 residues. Here the CDR3 DNA reads TGTGCCAGCACCCAGGGGGCCGCCTACAATGAGCAGTTCTTC. Translation: CASTQGAAYNEQFF.

V is TRBV6-6 and J is TRBJ1-1, with D maybe TRBD1 (6 bases). CDR1 is MNHNY, CDR2 SVGAGI, per germline (reference sequence). The CDR3 is made up of 14 amino acids. V was shortened by 7 bases and J by 4 bases, with 16 bases between the two germline ends. This CDR3 is CASKYRDQVTEAFF. The CDR3 DNA reads TGTGCCAGCAAATACAGGGACCAGGTCACTGAAGCTTTCTTT.

The table lists this clonotype with a few counts. The CDR3 DNA reads TGTGCCAGCAGCCTTGGGACGTTCACTGAAGCTTTCTTT. This translates into CASSLGTFTEAFF. The genes are TRBV7-2 and TRBJ1-1; perhaps TRBD1 as D (5 bases). This CDR3 is built from 13 residues. Trimming pared 5 bases from V and 4 bases from J, leaving 11 bases between. Germline loops: CDR1 SGHTA, CDR2 FQGNSA.

The chain has TRBV7-2 and TRBJ2-3; 11 positions agree with TRBD1. V lost 5 bases, J lost 6 bases, and 13 bases stayed unmatched. Germline CDR1 is SGHTA and CDR2 is FQGNSA. This CDR3 has 17 residues. This CDR3 reads CASSPDAGTGGSDTQYF. The CDR3 region has the DNA TGTGCCAGCAGCCCCGACGCCGGGACAGGGGGGAGTGATACGCAGTATTTT.